The rows below give T cell receptor beta chains drawn from one sample of a study of shared clonotypes between healthy human individuals. The protocol was immunoSEQ multiplex PCR, while the TCRdb copy is restricted to in-frame clones and leaves out a portion. This sample has fewer than 3 million clones, with 85% to 95% found just once. Sequenced material: naive CD4+ T cells from PBMCs. The source of these receptors is a man aged 18 to 29 in good health. Some clones in this sample may be carry-over from other donors' samples. The CDR3 runs from the conserved cysteine through the conserved F or W. A D gene is named only where the DNA matches it firmly. Expanded clones are given a class, and other clones once, few, many or no size at all.

>.|TRBV28|.|TRBJ1-2
CASRSADSSYGYTF
TGTGCCAGCAGGTCAGCGGACAGCTCCTATGGCTACACCTTC
>once|TRBV2|.|TRBJ2-1
CASSTSYNEQFF
TGTGCCAGCAGCACTTCCTACAATGAGCAGTTCTTC
>.|TRBV25-1|.|TRBJ2-6
CASVAGSRGANVLTF
TGTGCCAGCGTGGCAGGATCGCGGGGGGCCAACGTCCTGACTTTC
>.|TRBV4-3|.|TRBJ2-7
CASSQEGNSFYEQYF
TGCGCCAGCAGCCAAGAGGGAAACAGCTTCTACGAGCAGTACTTC
>.|TRBV7-9|.|TRBJ1-1
CASSKGNTEAFF
TGTGCCAGCAGCAAAGGGAACACTGAAGCTTTCTTT
>.|TRBV5-1|.|TRBJ2-2
CASSSSRGELFF
TGCGCCAGCAGCTCCAGTAGGGGGGAGCTGTTTTTT
>.|TRBV27|TRBD1|TRBJ1-2
CASSSPPGQGPPRGGYTF
TGTGCCAGCAGTTCTCCCCCGGGACAGGGGCCCCCACGGGGTGGCTACACCTTC
>.|TRBV5-1|.|TRBJ1-4
CASRAATNEKLFF
TGCGCCAGCAGGGCGGCAACTAATGAAAAACTGTTTTTT
>.|TRBV13|.|TRBJ1-2
CASSLRDIDGYTF
TGTGCCAGCAGCCTCCGGGACATCGATGGCTACACCTTC
>.|TRBV5-5|.|TRBJ2-7
CASSLGHGRSYEQYF
TGTGCCAGCAGCTTGGGACACGGAAGATCCTACGAGCAGTACTTC
>.|TRBV27|.|TRBJ1-2
CASADRYGYTF
TGTGCCAGTGCAGATCGCTATGGCTACACCTTC
>.|TRBV28|.|TRBJ1-2
CASSLPLGPSNYGYTF
TGTGCCAGCAGTTTACCTTTAGGACCTTCCAACTATGGCTACACCTTC
>.|TRBV12-2|.|TRBJ2-7
CASRPLNGELAGETYEQYF
TGTGCAAGTCGCCCCTTAAATGGGGAATTAGCGGGAGAAACCTACGAGCAGTACTTC
>.|TRBV25-1|.|TRBJ2-5
CASRWMETQYF
TGTGCCAGCAGGTGGATGGAGACCCAGTACTTC
>.|TRBV5-1|TRBD1|TRBJ2-3
CASSLADRGISTDTQYF
TGCGCCAGCAGCTTGGCCGACAGGGGCATTAGCACAGATACGCAGTATTTT
>.|TRBV28|TRBD1|TRBJ1-4
CASSLRDRTLFF
TGTGCCAGCAGTTTAAGGGACAGAACACTGTTTTTT
>.|TRBV27|TRBD2|TRBJ2-7
CASKQAGLYEQYF
TGTGCCAGCAAGCAAGCGGGATTATACGAGCAGTACTTC
>.|TRBV7-3|TRBD2|TRBJ2-7
CASSLPFSGRANEQYF
TGTGCCAGCAGCTTACCTTTTAGCGGGAGGGCTAACGAGCAGTACTTC
>few|TRBV10-3|.|TRBJ1-1
CAISAGEATEAFF
TGTGCCATCAGTGCAGGGGAGGCCACTGAAGCTTTCTTT
>.|TRBV28|.|TRBJ1-1
CASRTTGISSTEAFF
TGTGCCAGCAGGACCACAGGGATCTCCAGCACTGAAGCTTTCTTT
>.|TRBV30|.|TRBJ2-7
CAWSVGGSNPYEQYF
TGTGCCTGGAGTGTAGGAGGTAGTAACCCCTACGAGCAGTACTTC
>.|TRBV4-1|.|TRBJ1-5
CASSQVLVTSNQPQHF
TGCGCCAGCAGCCAAGTCTTAGTAACAAGCAATCAGCCCCAGCATTTT
>.|TRBV6-1|.|TRBJ1-3
CASSATSFRSSGNTIYF
TGTGCCAGCAGTGCGACGAGTTTCCGGAGCTCTGGAAACACCATATATTTT
>.|TRBV5-6|.|TRBJ1-1
CASSRRWTAEAFF
TGTGCCAGCAGCAGGAGGTGGACAGCTGAAGCTTTCTTT
>.|TRBV6-6|.|TRBJ2-7
CASSYGGRYEQYF
TGTGCCAGCAGTTACGGCGGGCGCTACGAGCAGTACTTC
>once|TRBV15|TRBD1|TRBJ2-1
CATSGRQGVNNEQFF
TGTGCCACCAGCGGAAGACAGGGGGTAAACAATGAGCAGTTCTTC
>.|TRBV19|.|TRBJ2-5
CASSIGQGAETQYF
TGTGCCAGTAGTATAGGGCAGGGAGCAGAGACCCAGTACTTC
>.|TRBV5-1|.|TRBJ1-2
CASSFENSGPTGYTF
TGCGCCAGCAGCTTCGAGAACAGTGGACCTACTGGCTACACCTTC
>once|TRBV7-9|TRBD1|TRBJ2-7
CASSAGDRFNYEQYF
TGTGCCAGCAGCGCTGGGGACAGATTTAACTACGAGCAGTACTTC
>.|TRBV20-1|.|TRBJ2-3
CSASADTQYF
TGCAGTGCCTCAGCCGATACGCAGTATTTT
>.|TRBV7-9|.|TRBJ1-2
CASSLDWRGNYTF
TGTGCCAGCAGCTTAGATTGGAGGGGAAACTACACCTTC
>.|TRBV28|TRBD2|TRBJ2-3
CASTSGVTDTQYF
TGTGCCAGCACTAGCGGGGTCACAGATACGCAGTATTTT
>.|TRBV10-3|.|TRBJ2-7
CAISESRGVPTYEQYF
TGTGCCATCAGTGAGTCTAGAGGGGTTCCGACCTACGAGCAGTACTTC
>.|TRBV19|.|TRBJ1-4
CASSIPTAGVEKLFF
TGTGCCAGTAGTATTCCGACGGCAGGTGTAGAAAAACTGTTTTTT
>.|TRBV6-5|.|TRBJ2-3
CASSSYGLDTQYF
TGTGCCAGCAGTTCATACGGGTTAGATACGCAGTATTTT
>.|TRBV2|TRBD2|TRBJ2-5
CASSGGGAGYQETQYF
TGTGCCAGCAGTGGGGGAGGAGCGGGGTACCAAGAGACCCAGTACTTC
>.|TRBV28|TRBD2|TRBJ2-2
CASSPTLAGEVGELFF
TGTGCCAGCAGCCCGACCCTAGCGGGAGAGGTCGGGGAGCTGTTTTTT
>.|TRBV7-2|.|TRBJ2-7
CASSLGGWGTYEQYF
TGTGCCAGCAGCTTAGGGGGGTGGGGAACCTACGAGCAGTACTTC
>.|TRBV5-1|.|TRBJ1-1
CASSVQGSNTEAFF
TGCGCCAGCAGCGTTCAGGGCTCCAACACTGAAGCTTTCTTT
>.|TRBV10-3|.|TRBJ1-1
CAISRRGGTNTEAFF
TGTGCCATATCGCGGAGGGGGGGAACTAACACTGAAGCTTTCTTT
>.|TRBV7-9|.|TRBJ2-7
CASSLGRRTTYEQYF
TGTGCCAGCAGCTTAGGACGCAGAACGACCTACGAGCAGTACTTC
>.|TRBV30|.|TRBJ2-7
CAWSPPSYEQYF
TGTGCCTGGAGCCCCCCCTCCTACGAGCAGTACTTC
>.|TRBV5-1|TRBD1|TRBJ1-1
CASSENLGQGIEAFF
TGCGCCAGCAGCGAGAACTTGGGACAGGGGATTGAAGCTTTCTTT
>.|TRBV7-9|TRBD1|TRBJ2-7
CASSPRQGFYEQYF
TGTGCCAGCAGCCCAAGACAGGGATTCTACGAGCAGTACTTC
>.|TRBV21-1|.|TRBJ2-3
CASSKGPQSWTSGRGTDTQYF
TGTGCCAGCAGCAAAGGCCCTCAGAGTTGGACTAGCGGGAGGGGGACAGATACGCAGTATTTT
>once|TRBV6-1|TRBD1|TRBJ2-7
CASSEQGVGYEQYF
TGTGCCAGCAGTGAACAGGGGGTCGGATACGAGCAGTACTTC
>.|TRBV7-8|TRBD1|TRBJ1-4
CASSLSGGAQANEKLFF
TGTGCCAGCAGCTTATCAGGGGGCGCCCAGGCTAATGAAAAACTGTTTTTT
>.|TRBV7-2|TRBD2|TRBJ2-3
CASSLGGTSGVLDTQYF
TGTGCCAGCAGCTTAGGGGGTACTAGCGGGGTCCTGGATACGCAGTATTTT
>.|TRBV6-6|.|TRBJ2-1
CASTRDPYNEQFF
TGTGCCAGCACTCGGGACCCCTACAATGAGCAGTTCTTC